This T cell receptor (beta chain) was obtained from a study of blood T cell repertoires in COVID-19. In the study overall: Sample material is recorded as cDNA or gDNA derived from T cells, B-cell-depleted T cells, or PBMCs.

Donors were grouped by their self-reported clinical history. Trimming shortened V by 5 bases and J by 6 bases, and 23 bases separated the two germline ends. CDR3 size: 17 residues. Germline assignment: CDR1 MDHEN and CDR2 SYDVKM. TCRdb's copy holds only in-frame clones and misses some; the assay was immunoSEQ multiplex PCR. The table has 200,000 or so clones, approximately 83% seen once; the top ten hold 3% to 4%. This receptor was obtained from a woman aged 35 to 49 with acute COVID-19. This chain links TRBV28 with TRBJ2-1, with a weak D call TRBD2 (5 bases). The sample taken for sequencing was PBMCs or T cells enriched from blood (not recorded which). The CDR3 sequence: CASSPAPGPRGINEQFF. In DNA form, the CDR3 reads TGTGCCAGCAGTCCCGCCCCGGGTCCTCGAGGGATCAATGAGCAGTTCTTC.